The clone carrying this T cell receptor (beta chain) was counted a few times. These data are taken from a study of blood T cell repertoires in COVID-19. The wider study: The origin of the acute and convalescent COVID-19 samples was the United States, Italy and Spain.

Residents of 24 US areas, aged roughly 18 to 90 years, made up the participants. Clinical history as reported by participants underpinned cohort assignment. Recovered status in Cohort 3 required two negative PCRs, clearance, or symptom resolution. The CDR3 extends over 15 amino acids. Germline V lookup: CDR1 SGHVS, CDR2 FQNEAQ. V dropped 0 bases and J dropped 7; count of bases not matched to a gene: 8. Clones were sequenced by immunoSEQ multiplex PCR, and TCRdb holds only the in-frame ones, with some missing. The sample lists about 330,000 clones, roughly 90% occurring once. The chain employs TRBV7-8 and TRBJ2-7; 8 nucleotides match TRBD1. Sequencing was done on a sample of PBMCs or T cells enriched from blood (not recorded which). This receptor was obtained from a woman aged 25 to 39 who had recovered from COVID-19. This CDR3 is CASSLAVQGAGEQYF. CDR3 in DNA: TGTGCCAGCAGCTTAGCGGTGCAGGGGGCTGGGGAGCAGTACTTC.